These 15 T cell receptor beta chains share one sample of origin, sequenced in a study of OX40 agonist ivuxolimab in advanced cancers. Using immunoSEQ multiplex PCR, the repertoire was profiled, and TCRdb retains in-frame clones only, with some absent. In the table there are tens of thousands of clones, about nine tenths of which are singletons. Specimen: CD4+ or CD8+ T cells sorted from blood, collected in a trial of the OX40 agonist ivuxolimab. These receptors were obtained from an adult with an advanced solid tumor such as melanoma, head and neck, liver or kidney cancer.

The CDR3, as DNA: TGTGCCAGCAGTTTTCCTAAAACGGGAGGGCGGGAGACCCAGTACTTC. This gives the protein CASSFPKTGGRETQYF. This sequence joins TRBV28 and TRBJ2-5, with TRBD2 matching 8 bases. Trimming removed 3 bases from V and 5 bases from J; junction bases left unmatched: 11. The germline V gene encodes CDR1 MDHEN and CDR2 SYDVKM. The length of the CDR3 is 16 residues.

V is TRBV28 and J is TRBJ2-1; no definite D call. The V end lost 0 bases, the J end lost 0 bases, and 24 bases lay between the germline ends. This CDR3 has 21 residues. The germline gives CDR1 MDHEN, CDR2 SYDVKM. The CDR3 reads CASSLWEMGSSSRGSYNEQFF. The DNA of the CDR3 is TGTGCCAGCAGTTTATGGGAAATGGGATCAAGCAGTCGTGGCTCCTACAATGAGCAGTTCTTC.

The rearrangement uses TRBV6-6 and TRBJ2-2; D is unclear. The germline V and J ends were trimmed by 8 bases and 3 bases, with 13 bases remaining between them. In germline, CDR1 is MNHNY, CDR2 SVGAGI (reference sequence). The CDR3 has 14 residues. CDR3 nucleotides: TGTGCCAGCCGACCCGGCTCTCACACCGGGGAGCTGTTTTTT. Translating gives CASRPGSHTGELFF.

The chain is built from TRBV4-3 and TRBJ2-2, with D tentatively TRBD2 (5 bases). Germline CDR1 LGHNA, CDR2 YSLEER. Trimming took off 0 bases at V and 1 base at J, with 9 bases between the two ends. CDR3 length equals 16 residues. The CDR3 DNA reads as TGCGCCAGCAGCCAAGATTATGAGGGGAACACCGGGGAGCTGTTTTTT. Encoded protein: CASSQDYEGNTGELFF.

The chain couples TRBV4-1 to TRBJ1-5; D remains unclear. Germline values: CDR1 MGHRA, CDR2 YSYEKL. V lost 4 bases and J lost 1, with 11 bases in between. The CDR3 consists of 15 residues. As DNA, the CDR3 is TGCGCCAGCAGCCTACATACGTCGAGCAATCAGCCCCAGCATTTT. Its protein is CASSLHTSSNQPQHF.

CDR3 sequence reads: CASSGGLAEQYF. DNA for the CDR3: TGTGCCAGCAGCGGGGGACTAGCGGAGCAGTACTTC. V is TRBV11-1 and J is TRBJ2-7, with 10 bases that match TRBD2. The junction had 2 bases not matched to a gene; V was cut back by 5 bases and J by 7 bases. Germline V gives CDR1 SGHAT, CDR2 FQDESV (reference sequence). The length of the CDR3 is 12 residues.

The chain is built from TRBV28 and TRBJ2-7; TRBD2 agrees at 9 bases. The CDR3 runs to 15 residues. Trimming took 5 bases from V and 1 from J; bases not matched to a gene: 6. Per germline, CDR1 MDHEN and CDR2 SYDVKM. The CDR3 reads CASSPLAGASYEQYF. The CDR3 DNA reads as TGTGCCAGCAGTCCCTTAGCGGGAGCTTCCTACGAGCAGTACTTC.

The chain combines TRBV9 with TRBJ2-7, with D perhaps matching TRBD2 (6 bases). Trimming removed 0 bases at V and 2 bases at J, with 15 bases between. The CDR3 has 16 residues. The germline V gene encodes CDR1 SGDLS and CDR2 YYNGEE. In DNA form, the CDR3 reads TGTGCCAGCAGCGTAGGAGGGGCTAGCGCTACCTACGAGCAGTACTTC. This codes for CASSVGGASATYEQYF.

This clone was observed a few times. The genes are TRBV6-1 and TRBJ2-7; 8 bases are a match to TRBD2. V lost 8 bases to trimming and J lost 4 bases; unmatched junction nucleotides: 10. CDR1 is MNHNS, CDR2 SASEGT, per germline. The CDR3 contains 14 residues. The chain's CDR3 is CASPGGASVYEQYF. The CDR3, as DNA: TGTGCCAGCCCGGGAGGGGCTTCCGTTTACGAGCAGTACTTC.

V gene TRBV5-6 combines with J gene TRBJ2-7, with 7 nucleotides matching TRBD1. There are 19 residues in the CDR3. V shed 4 bases and J 6 bases; nucleotides not matched to a gene: 25. CDR1 and CDR2 (germline): SGHDT, YYEEEE. This chain's CDR3 is CASSPNEIWWTGQPGEQYF. CDR3 in DNA: TGTGCCAGCAGCCCCAACGAAATCTGGTGGACAGGTCAACCGGGCGAGCAGTACTTC.

This chain uses TRBV6-5 with TRBJ2-7; TRBD1 matches at 7 bases. CDR1 is MNHEY, CDR2 SVGAGI, per germline. The ends lost 4 bases at V and 1 base at J; junction bases unmatched: 4. CDR3 length: 14 amino acids. The CDR3 DNA reads as TGTGCCAGCAGTTCCGGACAGGCTTCCTACGAGCAGTACTTC. It yields the protein CASSSGQASYEQYF.

The rearrangement links TRBV6-6 to TRBJ2-7, with 7 positions matching TRBD1. CDR3 size: 16 residues. CDR1 and CDR2 from the germline V gene are MNHNY and SVGAGI (reference sequence). V shed 6 bases and J 2 bases; nucleotides not matched to a gene: 13. In nucleotides, the CDR3 is TGTGCCAGCAGGATAGGGACAGAACGGCCCCCCTACGAGCAGTACTTC. Translating gives CASRIGTERPPYEQYF.

The chain is built from TRBV2 and TRBJ2-7; possible D gene TRBD1, 6 bases. V lost 7 bases and J lost 3, with 16 bases in between. Germline CDR1 SNHLY, CDR2 FYNNEI. This CDR3 region has 14 residues. The CDR3 loop reads CASISWDKDYEQYF. The CDR3 bases are TGTGCCAGCATATCATGGGACAAAGACTACGAGCAGTACTTC.

This clone was counted a single time. The chain links TRBV2 to TRBJ2-3; D not resolved. This CDR3 spans 15 amino acids. Germline CDR1 is SNHLY and CDR2 is FYNNEI. Trimming removed 2 bases at V and 0 bases at J, with 9 bases between. The CDR3 loop reads CASSEWVSSTDTQYF. DNA for the CDR3: TGTGCCAGCAGTGAATGGGTTTCTAGCACAGATACGCAGTATTTT.

The rearrangement joins TRBV9 to TRBJ1-1; possibly TRBD1 for D (6 bases). Germline-derived CDR1 and CDR2 are SGDLS and YYNGEE. Trimming pared 4 bases from V and 2 bases from J, leaving 12 bases between. CDR3 length: 14 amino acids. The DNA of the CDR3 is TGTGCCAGCAGCCCTAGGGGGGATAACACTGAAGCTTTCTTT. Its translation is CASSPRGDNTEAFF.